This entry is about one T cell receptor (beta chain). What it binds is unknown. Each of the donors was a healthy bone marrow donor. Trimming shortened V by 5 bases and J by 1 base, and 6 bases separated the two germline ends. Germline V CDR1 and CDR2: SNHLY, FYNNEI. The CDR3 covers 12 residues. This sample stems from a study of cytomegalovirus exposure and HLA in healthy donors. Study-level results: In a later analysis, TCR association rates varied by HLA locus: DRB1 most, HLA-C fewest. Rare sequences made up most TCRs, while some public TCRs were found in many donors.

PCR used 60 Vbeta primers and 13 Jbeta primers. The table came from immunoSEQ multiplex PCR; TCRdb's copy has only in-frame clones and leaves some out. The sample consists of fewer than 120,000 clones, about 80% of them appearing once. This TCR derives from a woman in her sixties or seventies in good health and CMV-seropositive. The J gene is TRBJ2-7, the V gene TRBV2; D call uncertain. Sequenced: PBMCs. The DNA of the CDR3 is TGTGCCAGCAGTAAGGAGTCCTACGAGCAGTACTTC. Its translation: CASSKESYEQYF.